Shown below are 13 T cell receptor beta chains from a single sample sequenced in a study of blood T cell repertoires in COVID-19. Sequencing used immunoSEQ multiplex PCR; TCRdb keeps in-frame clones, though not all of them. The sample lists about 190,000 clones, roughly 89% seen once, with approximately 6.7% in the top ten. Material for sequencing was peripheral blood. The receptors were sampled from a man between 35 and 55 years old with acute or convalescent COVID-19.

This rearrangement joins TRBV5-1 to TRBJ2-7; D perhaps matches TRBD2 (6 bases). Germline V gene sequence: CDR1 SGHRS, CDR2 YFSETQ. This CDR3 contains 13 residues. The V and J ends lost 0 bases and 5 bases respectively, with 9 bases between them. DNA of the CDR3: TGCGCCAGCAGCTTGGTTGCGGGAAACGAGCAGTACTTC. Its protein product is CASSLVAGNEQYF.

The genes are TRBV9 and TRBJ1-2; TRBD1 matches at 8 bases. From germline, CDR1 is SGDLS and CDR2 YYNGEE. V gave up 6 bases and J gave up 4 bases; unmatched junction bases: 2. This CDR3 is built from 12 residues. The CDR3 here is CASMDRAYGYTF. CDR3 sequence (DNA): TGTGCCAGCATGGACAGGGCCTATGGCTACACCTTC.

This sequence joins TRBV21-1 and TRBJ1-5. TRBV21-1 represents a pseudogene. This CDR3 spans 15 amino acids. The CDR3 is CASSIEGGGNQPQHF. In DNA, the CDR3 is TGTGCCAGCAGCATTGAGGGGGGGGGCAATCAGCCCCAGCATTTT.

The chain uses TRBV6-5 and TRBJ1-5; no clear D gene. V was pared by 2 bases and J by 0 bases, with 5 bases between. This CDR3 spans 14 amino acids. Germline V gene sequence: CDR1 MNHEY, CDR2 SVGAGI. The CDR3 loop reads CASSYTYSNQPQHF. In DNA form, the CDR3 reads TGTGCCAGCAGTTACACCTATAGCAATCAGCCCCAGCATTTT.

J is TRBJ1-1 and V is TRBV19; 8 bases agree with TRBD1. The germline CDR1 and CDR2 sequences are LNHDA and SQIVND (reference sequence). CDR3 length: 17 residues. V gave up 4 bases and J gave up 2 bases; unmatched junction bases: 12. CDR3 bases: TGTGCCAGTAGTACTCACTCTTGGACAGGGACTAACACTGAAGCTTTCTTT. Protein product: CASSTHSWTGTNTEAFF.

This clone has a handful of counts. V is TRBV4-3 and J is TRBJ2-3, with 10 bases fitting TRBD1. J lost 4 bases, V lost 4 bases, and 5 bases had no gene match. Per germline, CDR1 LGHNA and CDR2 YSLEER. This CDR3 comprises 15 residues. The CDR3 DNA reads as TGCGCCAGCAGCCCGACGGGGACAGGGGCAGATACGCAGTATTTT. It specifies CASSPTGTGADTQYF.

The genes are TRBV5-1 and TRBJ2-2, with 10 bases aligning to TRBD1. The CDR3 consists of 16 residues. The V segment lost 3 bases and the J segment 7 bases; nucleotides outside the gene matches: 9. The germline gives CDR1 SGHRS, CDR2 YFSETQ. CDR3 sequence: CASSSTGTGVFGELFF. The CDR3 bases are TGCGCCAGCAGCTCGACGGGGACAGGGGTGTTCGGGGAGCTGTTTTTT.

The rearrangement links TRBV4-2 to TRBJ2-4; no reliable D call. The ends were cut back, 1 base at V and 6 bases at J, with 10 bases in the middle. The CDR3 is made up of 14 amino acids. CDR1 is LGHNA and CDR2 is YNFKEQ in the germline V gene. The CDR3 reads CASSQGIRLNIQYF. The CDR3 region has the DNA TGTGCCAGCAGCCAAGGTATCAGGCTAAACATTCAGTACTTC.

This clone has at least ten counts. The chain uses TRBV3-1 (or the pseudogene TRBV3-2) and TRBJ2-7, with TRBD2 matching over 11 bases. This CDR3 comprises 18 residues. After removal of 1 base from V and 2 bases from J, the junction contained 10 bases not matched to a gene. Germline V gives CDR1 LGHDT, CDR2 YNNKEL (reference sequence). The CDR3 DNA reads TGTGCCAGCAGCCAAGGTTTGATAGCGGGGGGGCTCCCCTACGAGCAGTACTTC. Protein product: CASSQGLIAGGLPYEQYF.

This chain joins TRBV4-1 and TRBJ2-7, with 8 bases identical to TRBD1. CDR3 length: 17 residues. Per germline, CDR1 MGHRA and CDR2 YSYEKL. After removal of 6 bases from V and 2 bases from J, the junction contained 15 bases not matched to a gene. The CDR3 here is CASSPPPGTGITYEQYF. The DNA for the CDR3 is TGCGCCAGCAGTCCTCCGCCCGGGACAGGCATTACCTACGAGCAGTACTTC.

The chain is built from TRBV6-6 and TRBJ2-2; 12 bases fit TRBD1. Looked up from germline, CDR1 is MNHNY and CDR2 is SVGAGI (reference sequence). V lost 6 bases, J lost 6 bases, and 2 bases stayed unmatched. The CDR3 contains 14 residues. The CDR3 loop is CASRGQGAAGELFF. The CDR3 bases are TGTGCCAGCAGGGGACAGGGGGCGGCCGGGGAGCTGTTTTTT.

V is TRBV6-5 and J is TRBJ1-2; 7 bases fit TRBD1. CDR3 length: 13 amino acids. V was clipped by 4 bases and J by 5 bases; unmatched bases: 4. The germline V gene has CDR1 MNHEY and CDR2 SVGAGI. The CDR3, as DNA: TGTGCCAGCAGTTCGACAGGGAGATATGGCTACACCTTC. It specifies CASSSTGRYGYTF.

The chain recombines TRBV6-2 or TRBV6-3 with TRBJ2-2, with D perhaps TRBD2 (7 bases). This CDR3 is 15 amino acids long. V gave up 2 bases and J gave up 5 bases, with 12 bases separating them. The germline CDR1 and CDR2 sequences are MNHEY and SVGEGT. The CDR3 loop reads CASSYGGAQTGELFF. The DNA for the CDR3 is TGTGCCAGCAGTTACGGGGGGGCCCAGACCGGGGAGCTGTTTTTT.